Each of the 25 T cell receptor beta chains below was sequenced from the same sample in a study of blood T cell repertoires in COVID-19. Using immunoSEQ multiplex PCR, the repertoire was profiled, and TCRdb retains in-frame clones only, with some absent. The profile shows around 270,000 clones, approximately 85% of them singletons. The sample consisted of PBMCs or T cells enriched from blood (not recorded which). These TCRs come from a woman between 25 and 40 years old who had recovered from COVID-19.

The chain employs TRBV5-6 and TRBJ2-3, with 8 positions matching TRBD2. V was pared by 0 bases and J by 2 bases, with 11 bases of the junction left unmatched. The CDR3 extends over 18 amino acids. The germline gives CDR1 SGHDT, CDR2 YYEEEE. CDR3 residues: CASSLGDWASGLTDTQYF. CDR3 coding DNA: TGTGCCAGCAGCTTGGGGGATTGGGCTAGCGGGCTCACAGATACGCAGTATTTT.

The J gene is TRBJ1-1, the V gene TRBV4-1; D is ambiguous. Germline lookup yields CDR1 MGHRA and CDR2 YSYEKL. V gave up 1 base and J gave up 8 bases, with 17 bases separating them. CDR3 length equals 15 residues. DNA for the CDR3: TGCGCCAGCAGCCAAGGTGGTTCTCTATCTTCAGAAGCTTTCTTT. Translating gives CASSQGGSLSSEAFF.

The genes are TRBV27 and TRBJ1-2; TRBD1 matches at 8 bases. The CDR3 loop spans 15 amino acids. V gave up 5 bases and J gave up 4 bases; unmatched junction bases: 9. The germline CDR1 and CDR2 sequences are MNHEY and SMNVEV (reference sequence). The CDR3 sequence is CASSPPRTGSYGYTF. CDR3 DNA sequence: TGTGCCAGCAGTCCACCCCGGACAGGGAGCTATGGCTACACCTTC.

The chain combines TRBV5-6 with TRBJ1-2, with TRBD1 matching 11 bases. Germline V gene lookup returns CDR1 SGHDT and CDR2 YYEEEE. This CDR3 region has 17 residues. V dropped 2 bases and J dropped 3; count of bases not matched to a gene: 9. This chain's CDR3 is CASSLSDRGLNYYGYTF. Written as DNA, the CDR3 is TGTGCCAGCAGCTTATCGGACAGGGGGCTTAACTACTATGGCTACACCTTC.

The J gene is TRBJ2-5, the V gene TRBV19; 7 positions match TRBD2. This CDR3 is 14 amino acids long. Germline V gene lookup returns CDR1 LNHDA and CDR2 SQIVND (reference sequence). V lost 3 bases and J lost 4; bases outside the gene matches: 5. The CDR3: CASSIGGGRETQYF. CDR3 DNA: TGTGCCAGTAGTATTGGGGGGGGGAGAGAGACCCAGTACTTC.

The chain combines TRBV19 with TRBJ2-7, with a weak D call TRBD1 (6 bases). This CDR3 contains 17 residues. The germline V gene encodes CDR1 LNHDA and CDR2 SQIVND (reference sequence). V dropped 4 bases and J dropped 7 bases, with 26 bases sitting between them. CDR3 sequence reads: CASSTTRDTLRPREQYF. CDR3 sequence (DNA): TGTGCCAGTAGTACGACTCGGGACACCCTCCGACCTAGGGAGCAGTACTTC.

The chain employs TRBV19 and TRBJ2-1, with 10 bases lining up with TRBD2. The CDR3 covers 17 residues. CDR1 and CDR2 (germline): LNHDA, SQIVND (reference sequence). With V trimmed by 10 bases and J by 8 bases, 20 bases remained unmatched. CDR3 DNA sequence: TGTGCCACGCTACGCTGGGGGGGGGCTAGCGGGAGAGATGAGCAGTTCTTC. Protein sequence: CATLRWGGASGRDEQFF.

The chain is built from TRBV9 and TRBJ2-1, with TRBD2 identical over 10 bases. The CDR3 spans 15 residues. From germline, CDR1 is SGDLS and CDR2 YYNGEE. Trimming cost V 4 bases and J 7 bases; bases outside gene matches: 8. CDR3 protein: CASSYGLAVGNEQFF. CDR3 in DNA: TGTGCCAGCAGCTACGGACTAGCGGTCGGGAATGAGCAGTTCTTC.

The V gene is TRBV18, the J gene TRBJ1-5; 7 positions agree with TRBD1. The V segment lost 2 bases and the J segment 4 bases; nucleotides outside the gene matches: 5. This CDR3 region has 15 residues. Germline values: CDR1 KGHSH, CDR2 LQKENI. CDR3 in DNA: TGTGCCAGCTCACCATCCGGGACAGTAAATCAGCCCCAGCATTTT. As protein: CASSPSGTVNQPQHF.

This chain's CDR3 is CASTSRDRGISYNSPLHF. CDR3 nucleotides: TGTGCCAGTACCTCCCGGGACAGGGGGATCTCCTATAATTCACCCCTCCACTTT. The chain has TRBV19 and TRBJ1-6, with 11 bases matching TRBD1. The V gene's germline CDR1 is LNHDA and CDR2 SQIVND (reference sequence). V lost 7 bases, J lost 0 bases, and 8 bases stayed unmatched. The CDR3 has 18 residues.

This clone was detected once. The CDR3 protein is CASSARSGVSTDTQYF. The CDR3 DNA reads TGTGCCAGCAGCGCTCGTAGCGGGGTTTCCACAGATACGCAGTATTTT. V usage is TRBV7-2 and J usage is TRBJ2-3; 8 bases line up with TRBD2. Germline trimming cut 5 bases from V and 2 bases from J; bases unmatched to any gene: 9. CDR3 length: 16 residues. Germline V gene lookup returns CDR1 SGHTA and CDR2 FQGNSA.

The rearrangement joins TRBV10-3 to TRBJ2-7, with D perhaps TRBD1 (6 bases). The CDR3 is 14 residues long. Germline V gene lookup returns CDR1 ENHRY and CDR2 SYGVKD. V lost 6 bases and J lost 3, with 15 bases in between. CDR3 sequence (DNA): TGTGCCATCAGCCCCGGGACACTTTACTACGAGCAGTACTTC. Protein product: CAISPGTLYYEQYF.

This chain links TRBV2 with TRBJ1-1; TRBD1 might be the D (6 bases). CDR3 length: 14 amino acids. In germline, CDR1 is SNHLY, CDR2 FYNNEI. V dropped 5 bases and J dropped 1 base, with 11 bases sitting between them. CDR3 in amino acids: CASSSQGPNTEAFF. The DNA of the CDR3 is TGTGCCAGCAGTTCCCAGGGGCCGAACACTGAAGCTTTCTTT.

The rearrangement uses TRBV10-3 and TRBJ2-1; D might be TRBD2 (5 bases). Germline CDR1 is ENHRY and CDR2 is SYGVKD. Trimming took 5 bases from V and 4 from J, leaving 15 bases between them. This CDR3 comprises 15 residues. The DNA for the CDR3 is TGTGCCATCAGTATCCGGGATCTTCCTTACAATGAGCAGTTCTTC. This codes for CAISIRDLPYNEQFF.

This clone was observed once. This chain joins TRBV25-1 and TRBJ2-1; TRBD1 agrees at 7 bases. CDR1 and CDR2 from the germline V gene are MGHDK and SYGVNS. The CDR3 is 13 residues long. The V gene end was trimmed by 4 bases and the J gene end by 6 bases; junction bases not matched to a gene: 3. The CDR3 region is CASSGDRPNEQFF. In DNA form, the CDR3 reads TGTGCCAGCAGTGGGGACAGACCCAATGAGCAGTTCTTC.

The chain combines TRBV6-4 with TRBJ1-2, with 7 bases aligning to TRBD1. The germline CDR1 and CDR2 sequences are MRHNA and SNTAGT. The CDR3 loop spans 15 amino acids. V shed 4 bases, J shed 6 bases, and the junction held 11 bases outside the gene matches. The CDR3 region is CASSGWTGTSDGYTF. The CDR3 DNA reads TGTGCCAGCAGTGGGTGGACAGGTACCTCGGATGGCTACACCTTC.

This chain connects TRBV30 to TRBJ1-2; D is undetermined. The CDR3 has 14 residues. Trimming removed 7 bases at V and 3 bases at J, with 18 bases between. Germline loops: CDR1 GTSNPN, CDR2 SVGIG (reference sequence). The CDR3 is CALAGSAWDYGYTF. In DNA form, the CDR3 reads TGTGCCTTGGCCGGGTCGGCCTGGGACTATGGCTACACCTTC.

The rearrangement links TRBV3-1 (or the pseudogene TRBV3-2) to TRBJ1-1, with D perhaps matching TRBD1 (5 bases). CDR1 LGHDT and CDR2 YNNKEL come from the germline V gene (reference sequence). This CDR3 is 14 amino acids long. Between the trimmed V and J ends, which lost 4 bases and 2 bases, there was a span of 11 bases. This CDR3 is CASSLTGGNTEAFF. CDR3 DNA: TGTGCCAGCAGCCTAACAGGCGGAAACACTGAAGCTTTCTTT.

The genes are TRBV28 and TRBJ1-5; weak D call: TRBD1 (5 bases). CDR3 length equals 12 residues. Trimming took off 5 bases at V and 7 bases at J, with 9 bases between the two ends. The germline CDR1 and CDR2 sequences are MDHEN and SYDVKM. The CDR3 region is CASSRGVQPQHF. DNA for the CDR3: TGTGCCAGCAGTCGGGGGGTGCAGCCCCAGCATTTT.

The chain uses TRBV6-5 and TRBJ2-2; tentative D call: TRBD1 (5 bases). CDR3 size: 12 residues. V lost 8 bases and J 1 base, leaving 5 bases between the germline ends. The V gene's germline CDR1 is MNHEY and CDR2 SVGAGI. This CDR3 is CASQGNTGELFF. The CDR3 DNA reads as TGTGCCAGCCAGGGGAACACCGGGGAGCTGTTTTTT.

The genes are TRBV2 and TRBJ2-7; the D gene is possibly TRBD1 (6 bases). Germline-derived CDR1 and CDR2 are SNHLY and FYNNEI. Trimming left V 8 bases short and J 4 bases short, with 18 bases between. The CDR3 covers 14 residues. CDR3 protein: CASVSQGKKYEQYF. The CDR3 nucleotides read TGTGCCAGCGTCTCCCAGGGGAAAAAGTACGAGCAGTACTTC. The full variable domain, with the rest looked up from reference TRBV2 and TRBJ2-7, is EPEVTQTPSHQVTQMGQEVILRCVPISNHLYFYWYRQILGQKVEFLVSFYNNEISEKSEIFDDQFSVERPDGSNFTLKIRSTKLEDSAMYFCASVSQGKKYEQYFGPGTRLTVT.

The rearrangement joins TRBV9 to TRBJ2-3; D not resolved. Trimming left V 3 bases short and J 2 bases short, with 7 bases between. This CDR3 spans 13 amino acids. In germline, CDR1 is SGDLS, CDR2 YYNGEE. The CDR3 region has the DNA TGTGCCAGCAGCGGAGGTAACACAGATACGCAGTATTTT. Translation gives CASSGGNTDTQYF.

The gene calls are TRBV7-6 and TRBJ2-1, with 8 bases identical to TRBD2. CDR3 size: 16 residues. After removal of 3 bases from V and 6 bases from J, the junction contained 10 bases not matched to a gene. Looked up from germline, CDR1 is SGHVS and CDR2 is FNYEAQ. CDR3 residues: CASSFSGTRGFNEQFF. The CDR3, as DNA: TGTGCCAGCAGCTTCTCCGGGACTAGAGGATTCAATGAGCAGTTCTTC.

This chain connects TRBV18 to TRBJ2-7, with D tentatively TRBD1 (7 bases). This CDR3 contains 15 residues. Between the trimmed V and J ends, which lost 5 bases and 0 bases, there was a span of 14 bases. Germline loops: CDR1 KGHSH, CDR2 LQKENI. The CDR3 loop reads CASSVGTAGSYEQYF. Written as DNA, the CDR3 is TGTGCCAGCTCAGTTGGGACAGCGGGCTCCTACGAGCAGTACTTC.

CDR3 loop: CASSPLGAGGPRNEQFF. The CDR3 DNA is TGTGCCAGCAGTCCTTTGGGGGCGGGGGGGCCTCGGAATGAGCAGTTCTTC. V usage is TRBV6-6 and J usage is TRBJ2-1, with TRBD2 matching over 9 bases. The germline CDR1 and CDR2 sequences are MNHNY and SVGAGI (reference sequence). The CDR3 consists of 17 residues. Losses at the gene ends were 5 bases for V and 7 bases for J; bases not matched to a gene: 15.